This T cell receptor (beta chain) was sequenced during a study of T cell responses to AZD1222 COVID-19 vaccine. The CDR3 contains 13 residues. Germline V gene data show CDR1 as GTSNPN and CDR2 as SVGIG (reference sequence). Trimming pared 3 bases from V and 8 bases from J, leaving 13 bases between. Some clones are missing from TCRdb's copy, which holds only in-frame ones; the method was immunoSEQ multiplex PCR. The table includes about 180,000 clones, almost 90% detected once. The source of this sequence is an adult who received the AZD1222 COVID-19 vaccine. The sequencing here drew on peripheral blood, taken 28 days after the second AZD1222 dose. This chain links TRBV30 with TRBJ1-4; D is uncertain. The CDR3, as DNA: TGTGCCTGGAGCGGCCCGAGTGCGGAAAAACTGTTTTTT. It translates to CAWSGPSAEKLFF.